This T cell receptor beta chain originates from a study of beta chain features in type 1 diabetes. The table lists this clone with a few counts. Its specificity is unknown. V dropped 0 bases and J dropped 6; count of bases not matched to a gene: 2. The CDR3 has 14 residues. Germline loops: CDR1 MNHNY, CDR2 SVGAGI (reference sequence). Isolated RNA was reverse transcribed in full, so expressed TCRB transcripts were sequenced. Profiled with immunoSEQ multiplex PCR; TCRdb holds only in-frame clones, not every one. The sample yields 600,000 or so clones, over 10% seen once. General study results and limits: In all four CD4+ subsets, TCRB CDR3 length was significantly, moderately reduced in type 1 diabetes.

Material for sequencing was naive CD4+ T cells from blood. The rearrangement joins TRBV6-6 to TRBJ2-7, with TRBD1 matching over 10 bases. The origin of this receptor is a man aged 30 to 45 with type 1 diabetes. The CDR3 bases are TGTGCCAGCAGTTACTCCGGGACAGGGGTCGAGCAGTACTTC. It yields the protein CASSYSGTGVEQYF.